The T cell receptor beta chain described here comes from a study of T cells in localized non-small cell lung cancer. Study conclusions and caveats: With higher T cell density in blood came longer overall survival. Sequencing, confined to only one tumor region, leaves heterogeneity possible. Uninvolved adjacent lung had higher T cell clonality than tumor and all other tissues. Within adjacent lung there appeared a median 57 of the top 100 tumor clones.

Note on this clone: Its antigen is unknown.

CDR3 size: 15 residues. Only in-frame clones appear in the TCRdb table, and some are missing; sequencing was by immunoSEQ multiplex PCR. The table records more than 70,000 clones, 70% to 90% of them present only once. The gene calls are TRBV21-1 and TRBJ1-1. TRBV21-1 is designated a pseudogene. The sequencing used peripheral blood, collected before any cancer treatment. This receptor was identified in a man aged 40-75 years with stage I lung adenocarcinoma. The CDR3 DNA follows: TGTGCCAGCAGCAAAGAATGGAGGACGAACACTGAAGCTTTCTTT. Residues: CASSKEWRTNTEAFF.